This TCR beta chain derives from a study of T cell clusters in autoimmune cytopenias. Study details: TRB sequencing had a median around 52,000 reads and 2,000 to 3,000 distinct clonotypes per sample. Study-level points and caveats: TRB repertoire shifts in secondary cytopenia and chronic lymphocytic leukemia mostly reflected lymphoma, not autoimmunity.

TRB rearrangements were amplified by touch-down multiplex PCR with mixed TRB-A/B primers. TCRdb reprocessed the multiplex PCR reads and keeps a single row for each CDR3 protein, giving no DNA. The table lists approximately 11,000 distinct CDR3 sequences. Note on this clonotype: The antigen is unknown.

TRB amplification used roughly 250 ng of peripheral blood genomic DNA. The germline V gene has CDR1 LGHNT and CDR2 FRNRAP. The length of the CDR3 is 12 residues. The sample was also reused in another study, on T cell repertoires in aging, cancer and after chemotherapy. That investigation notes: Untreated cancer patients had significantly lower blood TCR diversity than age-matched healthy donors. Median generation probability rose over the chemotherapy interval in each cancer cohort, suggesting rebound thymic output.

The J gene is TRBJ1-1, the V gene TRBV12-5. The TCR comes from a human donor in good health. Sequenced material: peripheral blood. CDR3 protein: CASGGVNTEAFF.